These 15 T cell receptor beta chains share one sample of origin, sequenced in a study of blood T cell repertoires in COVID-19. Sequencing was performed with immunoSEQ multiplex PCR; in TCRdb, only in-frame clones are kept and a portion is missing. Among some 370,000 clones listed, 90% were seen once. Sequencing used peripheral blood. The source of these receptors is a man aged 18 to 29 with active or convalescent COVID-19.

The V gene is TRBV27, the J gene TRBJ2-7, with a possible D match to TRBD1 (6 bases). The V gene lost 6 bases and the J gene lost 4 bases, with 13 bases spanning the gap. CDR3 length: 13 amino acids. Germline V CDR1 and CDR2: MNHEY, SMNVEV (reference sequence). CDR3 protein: CASSGRGRYEQYF. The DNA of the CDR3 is TGTGCCAGCAGCGGCAGGGGTCGGTACGAGCAGTACTTC.

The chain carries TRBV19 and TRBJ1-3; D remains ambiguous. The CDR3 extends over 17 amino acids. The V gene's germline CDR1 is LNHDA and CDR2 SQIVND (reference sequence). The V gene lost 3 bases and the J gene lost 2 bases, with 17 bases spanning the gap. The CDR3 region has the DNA TGTGCCAGTAGTATGGCGACGCGAGGGCTTCCTGGAAACACCATATATTTT. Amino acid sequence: CASSMATRGLPGNTIYF.

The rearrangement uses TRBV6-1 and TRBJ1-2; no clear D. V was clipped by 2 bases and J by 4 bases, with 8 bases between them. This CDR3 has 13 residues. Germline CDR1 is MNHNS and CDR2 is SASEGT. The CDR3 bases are TGTGCCAGCAGTGAAATGTCGGGCTATGGCTACACCTTC. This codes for CASSEMSGYGYTF.

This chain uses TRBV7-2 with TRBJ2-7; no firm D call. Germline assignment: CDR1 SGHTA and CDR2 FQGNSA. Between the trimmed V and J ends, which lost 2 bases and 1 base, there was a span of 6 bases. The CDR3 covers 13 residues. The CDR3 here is CASSLINSYEQYF. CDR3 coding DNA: TGTGCCAGCAGCTTAATCAATTCCTACGAGCAGTACTTC. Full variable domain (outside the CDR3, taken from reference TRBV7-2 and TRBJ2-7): GAGVSQSPSNKVTEKGKDVELRCDPISGHTALYWYRQSLGQGLEFLIYFQGNSAPDKSGLPSDRFSAERTGGSVSTLTIQRTQQEDSAVYLCASSLINSYEQYFGPGTRLTVT.

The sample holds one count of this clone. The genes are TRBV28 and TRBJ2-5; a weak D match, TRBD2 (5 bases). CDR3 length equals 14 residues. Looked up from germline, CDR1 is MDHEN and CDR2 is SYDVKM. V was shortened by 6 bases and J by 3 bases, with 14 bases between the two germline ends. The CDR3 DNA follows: TGTGCCAGCAGCGGAGAGCGGATCGAAGAGACCCAGTACTTC. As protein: CASSGERIEETQYF.

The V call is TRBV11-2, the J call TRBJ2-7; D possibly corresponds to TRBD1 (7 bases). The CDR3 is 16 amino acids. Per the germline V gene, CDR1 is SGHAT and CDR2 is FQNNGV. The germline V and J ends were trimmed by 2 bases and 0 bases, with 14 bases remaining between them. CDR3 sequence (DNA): TGTGCCAGCAGCTTACTTCGCGGGACAGCCTCCTACGAGCAGTACTTC. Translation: CASSLLRGTASYEQYF.

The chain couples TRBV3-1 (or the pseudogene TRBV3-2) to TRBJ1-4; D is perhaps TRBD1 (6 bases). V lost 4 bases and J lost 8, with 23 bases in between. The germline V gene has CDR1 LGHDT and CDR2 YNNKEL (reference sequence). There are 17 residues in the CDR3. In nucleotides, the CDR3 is TGTGCCAGCAGCCCTTCACCGAATAGGGGGGGGCTGGAAAAACTGTTTTTT. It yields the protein CASSPSPNRGGLEKLFF.

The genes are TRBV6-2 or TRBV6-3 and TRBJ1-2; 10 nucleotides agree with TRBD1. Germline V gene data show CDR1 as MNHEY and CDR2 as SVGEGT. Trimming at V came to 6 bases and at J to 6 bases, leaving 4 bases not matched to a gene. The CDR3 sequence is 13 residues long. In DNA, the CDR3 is TGTGCCAGCAGCGGACAGGGGGGAGATGGCTACACCTTC. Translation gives CASSGQGGDGYTF.

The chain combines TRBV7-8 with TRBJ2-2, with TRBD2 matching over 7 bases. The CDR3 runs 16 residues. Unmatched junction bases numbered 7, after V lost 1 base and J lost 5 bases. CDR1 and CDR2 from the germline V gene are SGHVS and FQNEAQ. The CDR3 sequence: CASSLGREMYTGELFF. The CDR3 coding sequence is TGTGCCAGCAGCTTAGGGCGGGAGATGTATACCGGGGAGCTGTTTTTT.

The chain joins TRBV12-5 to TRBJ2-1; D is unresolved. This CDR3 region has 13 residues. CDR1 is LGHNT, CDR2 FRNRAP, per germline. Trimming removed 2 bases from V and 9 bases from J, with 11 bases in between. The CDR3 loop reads CASGLTPSSEQFF. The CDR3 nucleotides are TGTGCTAGTGGTTTGACCCCTTCCAGTGAGCAGTTCTTC.

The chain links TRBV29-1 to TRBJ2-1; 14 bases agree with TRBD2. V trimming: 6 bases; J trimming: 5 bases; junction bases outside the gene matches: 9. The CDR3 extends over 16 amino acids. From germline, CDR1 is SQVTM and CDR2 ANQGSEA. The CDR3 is CSVVGTSGSIDNEQFF. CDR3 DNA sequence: TGCAGCGTGGTGGGGACTAGCGGGAGTATCGACAATGAGCAGTTCTTC.

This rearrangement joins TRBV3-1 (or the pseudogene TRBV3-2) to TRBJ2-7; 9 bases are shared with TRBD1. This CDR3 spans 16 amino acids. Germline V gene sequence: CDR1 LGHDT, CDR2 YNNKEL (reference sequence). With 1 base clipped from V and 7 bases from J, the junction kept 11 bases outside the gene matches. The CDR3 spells CASSQVVLDRGTEQYF. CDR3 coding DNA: TGTGCCAGCAGCCAAGTGGTCCTGGACAGGGGTACTGAGCAGTACTTC.

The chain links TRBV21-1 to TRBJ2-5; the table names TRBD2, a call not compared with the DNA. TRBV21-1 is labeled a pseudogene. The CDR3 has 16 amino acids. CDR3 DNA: TGTGCCAGCAGCAAAGCGCTCCTTGGGGAGCGAGAGACCCAGTACTTC. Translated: CASSKALLGERETQYF.

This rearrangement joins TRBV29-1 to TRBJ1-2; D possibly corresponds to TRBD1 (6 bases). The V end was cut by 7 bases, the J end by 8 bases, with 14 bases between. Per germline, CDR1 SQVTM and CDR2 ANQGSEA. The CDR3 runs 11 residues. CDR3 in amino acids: CSEKQGEGYTF. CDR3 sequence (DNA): TGCAGCGAGAAACAGGGAGAAGGCTACACCTTC.

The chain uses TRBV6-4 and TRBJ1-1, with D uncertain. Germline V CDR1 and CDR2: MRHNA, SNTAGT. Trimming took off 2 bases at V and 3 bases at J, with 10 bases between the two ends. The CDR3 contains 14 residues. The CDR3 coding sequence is TGTGCCAGCAGTGACGATGGGGAGGACACTGAAGCTTTCTTT. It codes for CASSDDGEDTEAFF.